The clone carrying this T cell receptor (beta chain) was seen a few times. What it binds is unknown. The source of the sample is a study of blood T cells in healthy people across ages. Looking at the study overall: Capture via template switching afforded approximately one barcoded beta molecule per two T cells. Findings of the study overall: Among long-lived donors, naive CD4+ cells were more numerous and diversity higher than in aged donors.

V was clipped by 1 base and J by 1 base, with 8 bases between them. Germline CDR1 and CDR2: MDHEN and SYDVKM. The CDR3 loop spans 16 amino acids. Using a J-beta primer mix together with a sample-barcoded 5' primer, a second PCR was run for roughly 7 to 12 cycles. Each cDNA molecule was tagged by a template-switch adaptor that had 12 random nucleotides. TCRdb used MiXCR to reprocess the 5' RACE reads, holding one entry per CDR3 protein. The sample has 350,000 to 450,000 distinct CDR3 sequences; roughly half are singletons. Donors gave roughly 10 milliliters of peripheral blood apiece. The clonotype was recovered from a man aged 55 to 70 in good health. Sequenced input: blood. The chain recombines TRBV28 with TRBJ1-6, with D tentatively TRBD1 (5 bases). CDR3 in amino acids: CASSLFSGSYNSPLHF. The CDR3 DNA reads as TGTGCCAGCAGTTTATTCTCAGGGTCCTATAATTCACCCCTCCACTTT.